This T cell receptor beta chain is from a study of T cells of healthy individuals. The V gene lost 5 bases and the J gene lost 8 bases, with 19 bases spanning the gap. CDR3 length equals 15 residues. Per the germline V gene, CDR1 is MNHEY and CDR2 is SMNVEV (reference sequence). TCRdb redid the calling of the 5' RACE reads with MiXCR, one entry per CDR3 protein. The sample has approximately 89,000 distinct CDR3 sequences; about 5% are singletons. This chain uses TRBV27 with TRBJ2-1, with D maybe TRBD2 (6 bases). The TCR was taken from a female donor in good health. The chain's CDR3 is CASSAAVSGQDEQFF. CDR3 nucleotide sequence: TGTGCCAGCAGTGCGGCCGTTAGCGGCCAGGATGAGCAGTTCTTC.